Shown below are 28 T cell receptor beta chains from a single sample sequenced in a study of beta chain features in type 1 diabetes. Their antigens remain unidentified. General observations from the study: Significant though moderate, a shortening of TCRB CDR3s appeared in all four CD4+ subsets of Type 1 diabetes patients.

Reverse transcribing all isolated RNA meant expressed TCRB transcripts were sequenced. The table came from immunoSEQ multiplex PCR; TCRdb's copy has only in-frame clones and leaves some out. The sample shows about 340,000 clones, around an eighth of them seen only once. The sample comprised naive CD4+ T cells from blood. These receptors were obtained from a woman younger than 35 with type 1 diabetes.

This clone showed up just a few times. In the same sample, other DNA sequences code for this CDR3. This sequence joins TRBV20-1 and TRBJ2-1; D remains unclear. Germline CDR1 and CDR2: DFQATT and SNEGSKA (reference sequence). The CDR3 loop spans 10 amino acids. V was shortened by 3 bases and J by 7 bases, with 4 bases between the two germline ends. The DNA for the CDR3 is TGCAGTGCTAGTCTTAATGAGCAGTTCTTC. It is translated as CSASLNEQFF.

The DNA of the CDR3 is TGCAGCGTTGAAAGGAGCTCCTACAATGAGCAGTTCTTC. It encodes CSVERSSYNEQFF. The genes are TRBV29-1 and TRBJ2-1, with D unresolved. Germline CDR1 SQVTM, CDR2 ANQGSEA. The ends were cut back, 2 bases at V and 0 bases at J, with 5 bases in the middle. This CDR3 has 13 residues.

CDR3 bases: TGCGCCAGCAGCCAAGAAGAGGCGGGTAGGGGCACAGATACGCAGTATTTT. This translates into CASSQEEAGRGTDTQYF. The V gene is TRBV4-3, the J gene TRBJ2-3, with D possibly being TRBD2 (5 bases). Per germline, CDR1 LGHNA and CDR2 YSLEER. The CDR3 consists of 17 residues. Trimming removed 0 bases at V and 1 base at J, with 14 bases between.

This clone has only a few counts. The genes are TRBV14 and TRBJ2-5; 10 positions match TRBD1. CDR3 size: 16 residues. The germline V gene has CDR1 SGHDN and CDR2 FVKESK. V gave up 4 bases and J gave up 2 bases; unmatched junction bases: 7. The CDR3 here is CASSPGQGYWQETQYF. The CDR3 region has the DNA TGTGCCAGCAGCCCGGGACAGGGGTATTGGCAAGAGACCCAGTACTTC.

The J gene is TRBJ2-7, the V gene TRBV18, with D maybe TRBD1 (6 bases). The CDR3 is 13 residues long. CDR1 and CDR2 from the germline V gene are KGHSH and LQKENI. The ends were cut back, 2 bases at V and 6 bases at J, with 11 bases in the middle. The CDR3 loop is CASSPGQGSEQYV. CDR3 DNA sequence: TGTGCCAGCTCACCAGGTCAGGGGAGCGAGCAGTACGTC.

The chain employs TRBV5-5 and TRBJ2-1; 7 nucleotides line up with TRBD2. Germline V gene sequence: CDR1 SGHKS, CDR2 YYEKEE (reference sequence). J gave up 9 bases and V 0 bases, and 9 bases lay outside the gene matches. CDR3 length equals 15 residues. The CDR3 protein is CASSLAEREWGEQFF. CDR3 sequence (DNA): TGTGCCAGCAGCTTGGCGGAGCGGGAATGGGGTGAGCAGTTCTTC.

V usage is TRBV4-2 and J usage is TRBJ2-2, with a tentative D call TRBD2 (5 bases). The CDR3 has 14 residues. V lost 0 bases to trimming and J lost 7 bases, with 9 bases between them. Per germline, CDR1 LGHNA and CDR2 YNFKEQ. The CDR3 sequence: CASSQEPGGGELFF. The CDR3 nucleotides read TGTGCCAGCAGCCAAGAACCCGGAGGCGGGGAGCTGTTTTTT.

V is TRBV28 and J is TRBJ1-1, with TRBD1 matching 7 bases. Trimming took 6 bases from V and 9 from J; bases not matched to a gene: 7. There are 12 residues in the CDR3. Germline V gene sequence: CDR1 MDHEN, CDR2 SYDVKM. CDR3 DNA sequence: TGTGCCAGCAGCCGCCTGACAGGGCAAGCTTTCTTT. It yields the protein CASSRLTGQAFF. The full variable domain, with the rest looked up from reference TRBV28 and TRBJ1-1, is DVKVTQSSRYLVKRTGEKVFLECVQDMDHENMFWYRQDPGLGLRLIYFSYDVKMKEKGDIPEGYSVSREKKERFSLILESASTNQTSMYLCASSRLTGQAFFGQGTRLTVV.

The J gene is TRBJ2-3, the V gene TRBV29-1, with D maybe TRBD1 (7 bases). CDR3 size: 15 residues. The V gene's germline CDR1 is SQVTM and CDR2 ANQGSEA. The germline V and J ends were trimmed by 7 bases and 2 bases, with 19 bases remaining between them. The CDR3 loop is CSAVWRGRDTDTQYF. The CDR3 DNA follows: TGCAGCGCCGTTTGGAGGGGGCGGGACACAGATACGCAGTATTTT.

The V call is TRBV28, the J call TRBJ2-6; the D is unclear. The CDR3 is 14 amino acids. The V gene lost 5 bases and the J gene lost 2 bases, with 7 bases spanning the gap. Germline CDR1 is MDHEN and CDR2 is SYDVKM. CDR3 in amino acids: CASSGTTGANVLTF. CDR3 sequence (DNA): TGTGCCAGCAGTGGAACTACTGGGGCCAACGTCCTGACTTTC.

This clone has just a few counts. This chain joins TRBV5-1 and TRBJ2-7, with TRBD1 identical over 9 bases. The CDR3 loop spans 15 amino acids. Germline assignment: CDR1 SGHRS and CDR2 YFSETQ. V trimming: 4 bases; J trimming: 5 bases; junction bases outside the gene matches: 10. The CDR3 coding sequence is TGCGCCAGCAGCCCTACGAACAGGGGGCTTGACGAGCAGTACTTC. It encodes CASSPTNRGLDEQYF. The full variable domain, completed using reference TRBV5-1 and TRBJ2-7, is KAGVTQTPRYLIKTRGQQVTLSCSPISGHRSVSWYQQTPGQGLQFLFEYFSETQRNKGNFPGRFSGRQFSNSRSEMNVSTLELGDSALYLCASSPTNRGLDEQYFGPGTRLTVT.

This clone was picked up a small number of times. V is TRBV5-4 and J is TRBJ1-5, with D possibly TRBD1 on 5 matching bases. CDR1 is SGHNT, CDR2 YYREEE, per germline (reference sequence). V was clipped by 4 bases and J by 4 bases, with 12 bases between them. This CDR3 is built from 14 residues. Written as DNA, the CDR3 is TGTGCCAGCAGCCGACTCCCAGGGAATCAGCCCCAGCATTTT. It encodes CASSRLPGNQPQHF. Drawing the rest from reference TRBV5-4 and TRBJ1-5, the complete variable domain is ETGVTQSPTHLIKTRGQQVTLRCSSQSGHNTVSWYQQALGQGPQFIFQYYREEENGRGNFPPRFSGLQFPNYSSELNVNALELDDSALYLCASSRLPGNQPQHFGDGTRLSIL.

The gene calls are TRBV28 and TRBJ1-2; 12 bases map to TRBD1. CDR1 MDHEN and CDR2 SYDVKM come from the germline V gene. The CDR3 is 15 residues long. Germline trimming cut 4 bases from V and 4 bases from J; bases unmatched to any gene: 4. DNA for the CDR3: TGTGCCAGCAGTTCGGGACAGGGGGCTGTCTATGGCTACACCTTC. Translating it yields CASSSGQGAVYGYTF.

The chain couples TRBV20-1 to TRBJ2-7, with D uncertain. Trimming left V 3 bases short and J 3 bases short, with 6 bases between. This CDR3 is 11 amino acids long. CDR1 is DFQATT and CDR2 is SNEGSKA in the germline V gene (reference sequence). The CDR3 region has the DNA TGCAGTGCTAGCGGGTACTACGAGCAGTACTTC. Amino acids: CSASGYYEQYF.

This clone occurred a few times. The chain couples TRBV28 to TRBJ2-1, with 16 bases that match TRBD2. Germline lookup yields CDR1 MDHEN and CDR2 SYDVKM. The V segment lost 1 base and the J segment 7 bases; nucleotides outside the gene matches: 7. The CDR3 runs to 18 residues. The CDR3 protein is CASSLSGLAGGPANEQFF. In DNA, the CDR3 is TGTGCCAGCAGTTTATCGGGACTAGCGGGAGGGCCGGCGAATGAGCAGTTCTTC.

This clone was seen a few times. The chain combines TRBV19 with TRBJ2-5; the match to TRBD2 covers 11 bases. Germline lookup yields CDR1 LNHDA and CDR2 SQIVND (reference sequence). The CDR3 has 16 residues. The trim removed 8 bases at V and 2 bases at J, leaving 10 bases unmatched. CDR3 loop: CASGKSGTSGQETQYF. The CDR3 DNA follows: TGTGCCAGTGGGAAATCCGGGACTAGCGGTCAAGAGACCCAGTACTTC.

V usage is TRBV15 and J usage is TRBJ2-1; 13 bases are shared with TRBD2. The germline V gene has CDR1 LNHNV and CDR2 YYDKDF (reference sequence). V was clipped by 1 base and J by 10 bases; unmatched bases: 16. This CDR3 has 19 residues. CDR3 residues: CATSRGAQLAGGPRREQFF. In nucleotides, the CDR3 is TGTGCCACCAGCAGAGGAGCCCAACTAGCGGGAGGGCCTAGGCGAGAGCAGTTCTTC. The full variable domain, its missing parts supplied by reference TRBV15 and TRBJ2-1, is DAMVIQNPRYQVTQFGKPVTLSCSQTLNHNVMYWYQQKSSQAPKLLFHYYDKDFNNEADTPDNFQSRRPNTSFCFLDIRSPGLGDTAMYLCATSRGAQLAGGPRREQFFGPGTRLTVL.

V usage is TRBV28 and J usage is TRBJ2-1; 14 bases align to TRBD2. The V and J ends lost 5 bases and 8 bases, in that order; junction bases with no gene match: 5. Germline CDR1 is MDHEN and CDR2 is SYDVKM. This CDR3 has 15 amino acids. As DNA, the CDR3 is TGTGCCAGCAGTGCCGGGACTAGCGGGAGCTATGAGCAGTTCTTC. It yields the protein CASSAGTSGSYEQFF.

In this sample, this clone turned up a few times. The chain links TRBV5-1 to TRBJ2-2; D is possibly TRBD1 (6 bases). Between the trimmed V and J ends, which lost 0 bases and 0 bases, there was a span of 9 bases. CDR1 and CDR2 from the germline V gene are SGHRS and YFSETQ. The CDR3 consists of 16 residues. The CDR3 DNA follows: TGCGCCAGCAGCTTGGCCGGGACACCGAACACCGGGGAGCTGTTTTTT. Translation gives CASSLAGTPNTGELFF.

The CDR3 bases are TGTGCCAGCAGCTTGGTGGACTCCCGCATTCAGTACTTC. This encodes CASSLVDSRIQYF. The rearrangement links TRBV7-9 to TRBJ2-4, with D possibly matching TRBD2 (5 bases). Germline values: CDR1 SEHNR, CDR2 FQNEAQ (reference sequence). V gave up 3 bases and J gave up 9 bases, with 12 bases separating them. CDR3 length equals 13 residues.

This clone came up once. The gene calls are TRBV7-3 and TRBJ2-1, with D possibly matching TRBD2 (6 bases). The CDR3 is 13 residues long. Trimming took 5 bases from V and 5 from J, leaving 10 bases between them. Germline loops: CDR1 SGHTA, CDR2 FQGTGA. DNA for the CDR3: TGTGCCAGCAGCCAGACTAGGGACAATGAGCAGTTCTTC. Protein sequence: CASSQTRDNEQFF.

The gene calls are TRBV5-6 and TRBJ1-5; no clear D. Germline loops: CDR1 SGHDT, CDR2 YYEEEE. The V end lost 3 bases, the J end lost 1 base, and 5 bases lay between the germline ends. The CDR3 sequence is 13 residues long. DNA of the CDR3: TGTGCCAGCAGCTATGGCAGCAATCAGCCCCAGCATTTT. This sequence encodes CASSYGSNQPQHF.

This clone was recorded a few times. Other DNA sequences in this specimen translate into the identical CDR3. J is TRBJ2-1 and V is TRBV7-3; TRBD2 matches 10 bases. CDR3 length: 13 amino acids. Germline values: CDR1 SGHTA, CDR2 FQGTGA. J gave up 7 bases and V 6 bases, and 3 bases lay outside the gene matches. The CDR3 here is CASSSGLANEQFF. CDR3 nucleotide sequence: TGTGCCAGCAGTTCGGGACTAGCGAATGAGCAGTTCTTC.

This clone was counted between two and nine times. The rearrangement joins TRBV27 to TRBJ2-4; 12 nucleotides match TRBD2. V was clipped by 6 bases and J by 0 bases; unmatched bases: 12. From germline, CDR1 is MNHEY and CDR2 SMNVEV (reference sequence). The CDR3 is made up of 19 amino acids. CDR3 sequence reads: CASRPTSGRRALAKNIQYF. CDR3 sequence (DNA): TGTGCCAGCAGACCGACTAGCGGGAGAAGGGCCCTAGCCAAAAACATTCAGTACTTC.

The V and J genes are TRBV5-1 and TRBJ2-1; 7 bases agree with TRBD2. The CDR3 contains 16 residues. V was pared by 3 bases and J by 6 bases, with 12 bases of the junction left unmatched. Looked up from germline, CDR1 is SGHRS and CDR2 is YFSETQ. The CDR3 loop is CASSCASGRGGNEQFF. CDR3 DNA sequence: TGCGCCAGCAGCTGCGCTAGCGGACGGGGAGGCAATGAGCAGTTCTTC.

This clone was recorded only once. V is TRBV10-3 and J is TRBJ1-2, with D possibly TRBD1 on 5 matching bases. Trimming left V 3 bases short and J 2 bases short, with 13 bases between. The V gene's germline CDR1 is ENHRY and CDR2 SYGVKD. The CDR3 length is 15 residues. The CDR3 DNA reads as TGTGCCATCAGTGATGGGGGGGGAACCAACTATGGCTACACCTTC. Protein sequence: CAISDGGGTNYGYTF.

The table lists this clone with a few counts. The chain has TRBV11-2 and TRBJ2-3, with unresolved D. The ends were cut back, 5 bases at V and 5 bases at J, with 14 bases in the middle. There are 14 residues in the CDR3. The germline V gene encodes CDR1 SGHAT and CDR2 FQNNGV. CDR3 in amino acids: CASSRSSRGDTQYF. The CDR3 DNA follows: TGTGCCAGCAGCCGTTCCAGCAGAGGAGATACGCAGTATTTT.

The chain couples TRBV4-2 to TRBJ1-1, with a tentative D call TRBD1 (5 bases). The germline V gene encodes CDR1 LGHNA and CDR2 YNFKEQ. Deletions cut 6 bases from V and 1 base from J, with 18 bases between. This CDR3 is built from 16 residues. The CDR3 here is CASRHQLRGGNTEAFF. The CDR3 bases are TGTGCCAGCAGGCACCAATTACGGGGGGGGAACACTGAAGCTTTCTTT.